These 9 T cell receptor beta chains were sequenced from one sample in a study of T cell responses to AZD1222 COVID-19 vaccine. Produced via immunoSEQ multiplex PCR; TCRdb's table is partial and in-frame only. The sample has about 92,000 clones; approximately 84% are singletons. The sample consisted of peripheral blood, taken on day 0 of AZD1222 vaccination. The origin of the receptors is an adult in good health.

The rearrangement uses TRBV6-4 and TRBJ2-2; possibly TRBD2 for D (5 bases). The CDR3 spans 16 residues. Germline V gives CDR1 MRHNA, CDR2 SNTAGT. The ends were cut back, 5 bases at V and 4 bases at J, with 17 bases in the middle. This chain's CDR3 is CASSRDPNAGTGELFF. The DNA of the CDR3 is TGTGCCAGCAGTCGCGACCCGAACGCGGGCACCGGGGAGCTGTTTTTT.

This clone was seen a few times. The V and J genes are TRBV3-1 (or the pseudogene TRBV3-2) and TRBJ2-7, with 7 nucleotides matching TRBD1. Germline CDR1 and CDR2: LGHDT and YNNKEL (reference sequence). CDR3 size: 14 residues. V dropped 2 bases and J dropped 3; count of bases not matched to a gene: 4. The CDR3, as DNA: TGTGCCAGCAGCCAATATTGGGACAGCTACGAGCAGTACTTC. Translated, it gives CASSQYWDSYEQYF.

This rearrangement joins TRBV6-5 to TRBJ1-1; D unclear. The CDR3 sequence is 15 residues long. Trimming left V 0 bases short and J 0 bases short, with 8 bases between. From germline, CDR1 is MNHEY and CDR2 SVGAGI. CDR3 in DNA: TGTGCCAGCAGTTACTCGCAACAAATGAACACTGAAGCTTTCTTT. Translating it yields CASSYSQQMNTEAFF.

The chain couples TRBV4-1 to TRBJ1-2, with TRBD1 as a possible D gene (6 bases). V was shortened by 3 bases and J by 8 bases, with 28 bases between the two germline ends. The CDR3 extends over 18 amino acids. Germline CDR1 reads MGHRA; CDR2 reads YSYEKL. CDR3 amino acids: CASSHRARPQGKGGGYTF. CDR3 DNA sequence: TGCGCCAGCAGCCATCGAGCCAGGCCACAGGGCAAAGGAGGGGGCTACACCTTC.

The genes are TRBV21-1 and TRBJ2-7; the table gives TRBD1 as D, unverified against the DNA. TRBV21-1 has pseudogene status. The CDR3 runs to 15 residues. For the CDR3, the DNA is TGTGCCAGCAGCAATTTCGAGACAGTACTCTACGAGCAGTACTTC. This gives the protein CASSNFETVLYEQYF.

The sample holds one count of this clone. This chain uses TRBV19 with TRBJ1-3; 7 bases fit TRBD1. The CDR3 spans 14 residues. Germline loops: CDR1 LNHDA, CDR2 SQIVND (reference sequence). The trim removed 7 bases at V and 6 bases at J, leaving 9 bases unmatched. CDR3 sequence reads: CASIRGDSENTIYF. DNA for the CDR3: TGTGCCAGTATCCGGGGGGACAGTGAAAACACCATATATTTT. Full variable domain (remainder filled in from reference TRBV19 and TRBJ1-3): DGGITQSPKYLFRKEGQNVTLSCEQNLNHDAMYWYRQDPGQGLRLIYYSQIVNDFQKGDIAEGYSVSREKKESFPLTVTSAQKNPTAFYLCASIRGDSENTIYFGEGSWLTVV.

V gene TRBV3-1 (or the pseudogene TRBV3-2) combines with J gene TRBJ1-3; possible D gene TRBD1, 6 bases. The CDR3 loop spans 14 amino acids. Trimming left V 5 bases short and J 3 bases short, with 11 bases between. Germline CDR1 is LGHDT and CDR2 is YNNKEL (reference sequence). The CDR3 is CASSVRGGGNTIYF. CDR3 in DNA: TGTGCCAGCAGCGTCAGGGGAGGTGGAAACACCATATATTTT.

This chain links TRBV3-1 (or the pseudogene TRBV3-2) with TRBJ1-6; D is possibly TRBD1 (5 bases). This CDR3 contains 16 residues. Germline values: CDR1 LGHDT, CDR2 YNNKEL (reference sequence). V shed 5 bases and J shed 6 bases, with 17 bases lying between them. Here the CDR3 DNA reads TGTGCCAGCAGCACACGGACCCGGGGGTCTAATTCACCCCTCCACTTT. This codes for CASSTRTRGSNSPLHF.

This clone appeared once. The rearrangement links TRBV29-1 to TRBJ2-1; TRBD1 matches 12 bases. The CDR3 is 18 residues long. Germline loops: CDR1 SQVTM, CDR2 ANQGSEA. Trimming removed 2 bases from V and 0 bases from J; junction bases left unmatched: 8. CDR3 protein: CSVEPGQGAWGSYNEQFF. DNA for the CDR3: TGCAGCGTTGAACCGGGACAGGGGGCCTGGGGCTCCTACAATGAGCAGTTCTTC.